These 30 T cell receptor beta chains were sequenced from one sample in a study of T cell repertoires in cytomegalovirus infection. TCRdb used MiXCR to reprocess the reads, holding one entry per CDR3 protein. The sample contains 310,000 or so distinct CDR3 sequences, 20% to 30% of which appear only once. These receptors have no identified antigens. Sequenced material: cultured PBMCs, taken from culture after CMV antigen stimulation. The source is a human donor in good health (CMV status not recorded). Some clones in this sample may be carry-over from other donors' samples.

V gene TRBV18 combines with J gene TRBJ1-6; the D gene is possibly TRBD1 (6 bases). V was pared by 4 bases and J by 9 bases, with 13 bases between. Germline CDR1 reads KGHSH; CDR2 reads LQKENI. The CDR3 covers 14 residues. DNA for the CDR3: TGTGCCAGCTCACTCGACAGGATTGGTTCACCCCTCCACTTT. Amino acid sequence: CASSLDRIGSPLHF. Filled out from reference TRBV18 and TRBJ1-6, the complete variable domain reads NAGVMQNPRHLVRRRGQEARLRCSPMKGHSHVYWYRQLPEEGLKFMVYLQKENIIDESGMPKERFSAEFPKEGPSILRIQQVVRGDSAAYFCASSLDRIGSPLHFGNGTRLTVT.

The chain employs TRBV30 and TRBJ2-5; no clear D. Germline assignment: CDR1 GTSNPN and CDR2 SVGIG (reference sequence). The CDR3 runs 13 residues. V shed 1 base and J shed 7 bases, with 13 bases lying between them. The chain's CDR3 is CAWSENSVGTQYF. CDR3 DNA: TGTGCCTGGAGTGAAAACTCGGTTGGGACCCAGTACTTC.

The rearrangement links TRBV20-1 to TRBJ2-1; the D is unclear. The V end lost 1 base, the J end lost 3 bases, and 7 bases lay between the germline ends. CDR1 and CDR2 from the germline V gene are DFQATT and SNEGSKA (reference sequence). This CDR3 comprises 13 residues. DNA for the CDR3: TGCAGTGCTAGAGTAACAGACTACAATGAGCAGTTCTTC. Translation gives CSARVTDYNEQFF.

This chain connects TRBV11-3 to TRBJ2-5, with a possible D match to TRBD1 (6 bases). Looked up from germline, CDR1 is SGHNT and CDR2 is YENEEA. Trimming stripped 2 bases from V and 0 bases from J, with 10 bases between. The CDR3 contains 15 residues. DNA for the CDR3: TGTGCCAGCAGCTTATGGACAGACGACCAAGAGACCCAGTACTTC. Protein: CASSLWTDDQETQYF.

Written as DNA, the CDR3 is TGTGCCAGCAGTCTCCACCGGGCTAGCGGGAGTATGGCAGATACGCAGTATTTT. It codes for CASSLHRASGSMADTQYF. The rearrangement uses TRBV6-5 and TRBJ2-3, with 10 bases lining up with TRBD2. V trimming: 5 bases; J trimming: 4 bases; junction bases outside the gene matches: 15. Germline V gene sequence: CDR1 MNHEY, CDR2 SVGAGI. The length of the CDR3 is 18 residues.

The chain joins TRBV28 to TRBJ2-2; 7 positions agree with TRBD1. J lost 0 bases, V lost 4 bases, and 8 bases had no gene match. This CDR3 region has 17 residues. Germline loops: CDR1 MDHEN, CDR2 SYDVKM. The DNA of the CDR3 is TGTGCCAGCAGTTATCACCGGGACAGCGCGAACACCGGGGAGCTGTTTTTT. Its protein product is CASSYHRDSANTGELFF.

The chain couples TRBV6-6 to TRBJ2-7, with 8 positions matching TRBD2. The V gene's germline CDR1 is MNHNY and CDR2 SVGAGI (reference sequence). This CDR3 is built from 16 residues. Trimming cost V 7 bases and J 6 bases; bases outside gene matches: 17. The CDR3 DNA is TGTGCCAGCATCGCCTACAGCCGGGAGGGCTTGATCGAGCAGTACGTC. Translated: CASIAYSREGLIEQYV.

This clonotype was seen ten or more times. The chain joins TRBV6-2 or TRBV6-3 to TRBJ1-5, with D unresolved. V lost 2 bases and J 2 bases, leaving 7 bases between the germline ends. The CDR3 is 14 residues long. In germline, CDR1 is MNHEY, CDR2 SVGEGT. CDR3: CASSYRVGNQPQHF. The DNA for the CDR3 is TGTGCCAGCAGTTACAGGGTGGGCAATCAGCCCCAGCATTTT.

This clonotype was recorded at least ten times. The rearrangement joins TRBV12-3 or TRBV12-4 to TRBJ2-7; D not certain. This CDR3 has 14 residues. V was pared by 3 bases and J by 1 base, with 10 bases between. The CDR3 spells CASSFGTTSYEQYF. CDR3 bases: TGTGCCAGCAGTTTCGGAACAACTTCCTACGAGCAGTACTTC.

The chain combines TRBV6-5 with TRBJ1-1; no definite D call. Germline V CDR1 and CDR2: MNHEY, SVGAGI. The V end lost 5 bases, the J end lost 5 bases, and 18 bases lay between the germline ends. This CDR3 contains 15 residues. CDR3: CASSNNFFVPTEAFF. In nucleotides, the CDR3 is TGTGCCAGCAGTAATAACTTTTTTGTCCCGACTGAAGCTTTCTTT.

The rearrangement uses TRBV20-1 and TRBJ2-1; tentatively, D is TRBD2 (5 bases). V lost 4 bases and J lost 10, with 8 bases in between. The CDR3 spans 10 residues. Germline V gene lookup returns CDR1 DFQATT and CDR2 SNEGSKA (reference sequence). CDR3 bases: TGCAGTGCTACAGAGGGCGAGCAGTTCTTC. Residues: CSATEGEQFF.

This clonotype was observed many times. The chain recombines TRBV7-2 with TRBJ1-6, with D uncertain. V lost 0 bases and J 7 bases, leaving 16 bases between the germline ends. The CDR3 runs to 17 residues. CDR1 SGHTA and CDR2 FQGNSA come from the germline V gene. The CDR3 protein is CASSLAPPVIKNSPLHF. CDR3 coding DNA: TGTGCCAGCAGCTTAGCTCCTCCAGTTATAAAGAATTCACCCCTCCACTTT.

The V gene is TRBV19, the J gene TRBJ1-1; D is undetermined. Germline CDR1 and CDR2: LNHDA and SQIVND (reference sequence). This CDR3 is 12 amino acids long. Trimming pared 5 bases from V and 7 bases from J, leaving 11 bases between. The CDR3: CASSHRTFEAFF. For the CDR3, the DNA is TGTGCCAGTAGTCATCGGACTTTTGAAGCTTTCTTT.

V and J are TRBV14 and TRBJ1-1; no clear D. V lost 1 base to trimming and J lost 3 bases, with 9 bases between them. CDR3 length: 14 amino acids. CDR1 is SGHDN, CDR2 FVKESK, per germline. The CDR3 sequence is CASSQVGADTEAFF. CDR3 sequence (DNA): TGTGCCAGCAGCCAAGTGGGCGCAGACACTGAAGCTTTCTTT. The variable domain in full, with the rest retrieved from reference TRBV14 and TRBJ1-1, is EAGVTQFPSHSVIEKGQTVTLRCDPISGHDNLYWYRRVMGKEIKFLLHFVKESKQDESGMPNNRFLAERTGGTYSTLKVQPAELEDSGVYFCASSQVGADTEAFFGQGTRLTVV.

The chain uses TRBV6-1 and TRBJ2-3, with 7 bases lining up with TRBD2. The V gene's germline CDR1 is MNHNS and CDR2 SASEGT. The CDR3 extends over 15 amino acids. The junction had 9 bases not matched to a gene; V was cut back by 5 bases and J by 4 bases. CDR3 DNA sequence: TGTGCCAGCAGTCCTAGCGGCCTTGGGGCAGATACGCAGTATTTT. Protein: CASSPSGLGADTQYF.

The sample holds a few counts of this clonotype. The V gene is TRBV27, the J gene TRBJ2-2; 7 bases line up with TRBD2. The germline gives CDR1 MNHEY, CDR2 SMNVEV (reference sequence). There are 15 residues in the CDR3. Trimming cost V 7 bases and J 1 base; bases outside gene matches: 6. CDR3 in amino acids: CASTGGSRNTGELFF. CDR3 DNA sequence: TGTGCCAGCACCGGGGGGTCGCGGAACACCGGGGAGCTGTTTTTT.

This chain uses TRBV7-8 with TRBJ1-2; tentatively, D is TRBD1 (5 bases). Trimming shortened V by 8 bases and J by 0 bases, and 16 bases separated the two germline ends. Per germline, CDR1 SGHVS and CDR2 FQNEAQ. This CDR3 has 15 residues. Written as DNA, the CDR3 is TGTGCCAGCGTAAGGGGTATGGCAGCTAACTATGGCTACACCTTC. Translating it yields CASVRGMAANYGYTF. The complete variable domain, with remaining parts taken from reference TRBV7-8 and TRBJ1-2, reads GAGVSQSPRYKVAKRGQDVALRCDPISGHVSLFWYQQALGQGPEFLTYFQNEAQLDKSGLPSDRFFAERPEGSVSTLKIQRTQQEDSAVYLCASVRGMAANYGYTFGSGTRLTVV.

This clonotype showed up just a few times. The chain employs TRBV6-6 and TRBJ1-2; D gene unclear. The V end lost 7 bases, the J end lost 0 bases, and 15 bases lay between the germline ends. The CDR3 length is 15 residues. Per the germline V gene, CDR1 is MNHNY and CDR2 is SVGAGI (reference sequence). The CDR3 nucleotides are TGTGCCAGCAACCTTCGCACATCCACTAACTATGGCTACACCTTC. Amino acids: CASNLRTSTNYGYTF.

The chain joins TRBV15 to TRBJ1-1, with 8 bases matching TRBD1. The CDR3 sequence is 16 residues long. The germline gives CDR1 LNHNV, CDR2 YYDKDF (reference sequence). Trimming cost V 0 bases and J 3 bases; bases outside gene matches: 6. CDR3 sequence (DNA): TGTGCCACCAGCAGAGATCGGGGCAGGGGGCACACTGAAGCTTTCTTT. This translates into CATSRDRGRGHTEAFF.

This clonotype came up many times. This sequence joins TRBV19 and TRBJ1-2, with 7 nucleotides matching TRBD1. CDR3 length: 15 amino acids. Germline assignment: CDR1 LNHDA and CDR2 SQIVND (reference sequence). The ends lost 5 bases at V and 2 bases at J; junction bases unmatched: 8. This chain's CDR3 is CASSLSRGGNYGYTF. CDR3 sequence (DNA): TGTGCCAGTAGTTTATCCAGGGGGGGGAACTATGGCTACACCTTC.

The chain carries TRBV28 and TRBJ2-1, with 8 bases matching TRBD1. J gave up 9 bases and V 7 bases, and 11 bases lay outside the gene matches. The CDR3 length is 14 residues. Germline lookup yields CDR1 MDHEN and CDR2 SYDVKM. CDR3 sequence: CASTWGTGLSEQFF. CDR3 DNA: TGTGCCAGCACCTGGGGGACAGGCTTAAGTGAGCAGTTCTTC.

This clonotype was counted many times. The chain uses TRBV7-8 and TRBJ2-7; D is possibly TRBD1 (5 bases). Germline values: CDR1 SGHVS, CDR2 FQNEAQ. There are 14 residues in the CDR3. Trimming pared 1 base from V and 3 bases from J, leaving 10 bases between. CDR3 amino acids: CASSLEVGHYEQYF. DNA for the CDR3: TGTGCCAGCAGCTTAGAGGTGGGGCACTACGAGCAGTACTTC.

The rearrangement joins TRBV10-3 to TRBJ1-3; no reliable D call. Germline loops: CDR1 ENHRY, CDR2 SYGVKD. The CDR3 covers 11 residues. The V end was cut by 10 bases, the J end by 0 bases, with 4 bases between. CDR3 sequence (DNA): TGTGCCAGCCTCTCTGGAAACACCATATATTTT. Translating it yields CASLSGNTIYF.

The V call is TRBV7-2, the J call TRBJ1-2; the match to TRBD1 covers 7 bases. The CDR3 consists of 14 residues. After removal of 2 bases from V and 7 bases from J, the junction contained 7 bases not matched to a gene. The V gene's germline CDR1 is SGHTA and CDR2 FQGNSA. In nucleotides, the CDR3 is TGTGCCAGCAGCTTAATGGAGACAGGGTTTGGCTACACCTTC. Translating it yields CASSLMETGFGYTF.

This clonotype has just one count. This chain connects TRBV4-1 to TRBJ1-2; D gene unclear. Deletions cut 1 base from V and 6 bases from J, with 15 bases between. Germline CDR1 and CDR2: MGHRA and YSYEKL. The CDR3 totals 15 residues. CDR3 protein: CASSQGARDLHGYTF. The CDR3 DNA follows: TGCGCCAGCAGCCAAGGGGCCAGAGATCTTCATGGCTACACCTTC.

V gene TRBV5-6 combines with J gene TRBJ2-5; TRBD2 aligns across 13 bases. The germline CDR1 and CDR2 sequences are SGHDT and YYEEEE. Trimming removed 4 bases from V and 4 bases from J; junction bases left unmatched: 16. CDR3 length equals 19 residues. CDR3 sequence: CASSPGILAGGPFGETQYF. CDR3 coding DNA: TGTGCCAGCAGCCCTGGGATACTAGCGGGAGGGCCTTTCGGAGAGACCCAGTACTTC.

This clonotype was detected only a few times. V usage is TRBV19 and J usage is TRBJ1-5, with 11 bases that match TRBD1. CDR3 length: 14 amino acids. Trimming took 4 bases from V and 7 from J; bases not matched to a gene: 3. Germline-derived CDR1 and CDR2 are LNHDA and SQIVND (reference sequence). The CDR3 loop reads CASSKGQGGQPQHF. CDR3 coding DNA: TGTGCCAGTAGTAAGGGACAGGGGGGACAGCCCCAGCATTTT.

This clonotype was seen many times. V usage is TRBV7-2 and J usage is TRBJ2-5; 8 bases line up with TRBD2. CDR1 and CDR2 (germline): SGHTA, FQGNSA. Trimming removed 0 bases from V and 1 base from J; junction bases left unmatched: 4. This CDR3 region has 16 residues. For the CDR3, the DNA is TGTGCCAGCAGCTTAGCCTCCACTAGCGGCCAAGAGACCCAGTACTTC. Translation: CASSLASTSGQETQYF. The variable domain in full, with the rest retrieved from reference TRBV7-2 and TRBJ2-5, is GAGVSQSPSNKVTEKGKDVELRCDPISGHTALYWYRQSLGQGLEFLIYFQGNSAPDKSGLPSDRFSAERTGGSVSTLTIQRTQQEDSAVYLCASSLASTSGQETQYFGPGTRLLVL.

V usage is TRBV20-1 and J usage is TRBJ2-1; 11 bases fit TRBD2. The germline V gene encodes CDR1 DFQATT and CDR2 SNEGSKA (reference sequence). Germline trimming cut 1 base from V and 4 bases from J; bases unmatched to any gene: 6. This CDR3 is built from 16 residues. The CDR3 region is CSARGLAGGPYNEQFF. The CDR3 DNA follows: TGCAGTGCTAGAGGTCTAGCGGGGGGCCCTTACAATGAGCAGTTCTTC.

This chain uses TRBV4-1 with TRBJ2-7; TRBD2 is a possible D gene (5 bases). The V end was cut by 4 bases, the J end by 3 bases, with 10 bases between. The CDR3 runs to 13 residues. Looked up from germline, CDR1 is MGHRA and CDR2 is YSYEKL. CDR3 residues: CASSRQLVYEQYF. CDR3 in DNA: TGCGCCAGCAGCCGCCAACTAGTCTACGAGCAGTACTTC.